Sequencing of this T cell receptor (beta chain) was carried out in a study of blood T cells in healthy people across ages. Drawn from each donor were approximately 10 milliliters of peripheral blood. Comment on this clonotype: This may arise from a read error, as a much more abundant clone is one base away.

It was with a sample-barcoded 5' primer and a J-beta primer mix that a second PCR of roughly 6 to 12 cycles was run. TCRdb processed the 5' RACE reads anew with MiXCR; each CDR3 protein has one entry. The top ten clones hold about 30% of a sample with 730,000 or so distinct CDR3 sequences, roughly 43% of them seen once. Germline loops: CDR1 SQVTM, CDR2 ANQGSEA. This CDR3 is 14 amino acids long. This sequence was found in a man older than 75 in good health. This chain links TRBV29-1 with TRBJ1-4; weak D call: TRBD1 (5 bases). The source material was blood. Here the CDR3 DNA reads TGCCGCGTTGCAGGGTCTGCGACTAATGAAAAACTGTTTTTT. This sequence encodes CRVAGSATNEKLFF.